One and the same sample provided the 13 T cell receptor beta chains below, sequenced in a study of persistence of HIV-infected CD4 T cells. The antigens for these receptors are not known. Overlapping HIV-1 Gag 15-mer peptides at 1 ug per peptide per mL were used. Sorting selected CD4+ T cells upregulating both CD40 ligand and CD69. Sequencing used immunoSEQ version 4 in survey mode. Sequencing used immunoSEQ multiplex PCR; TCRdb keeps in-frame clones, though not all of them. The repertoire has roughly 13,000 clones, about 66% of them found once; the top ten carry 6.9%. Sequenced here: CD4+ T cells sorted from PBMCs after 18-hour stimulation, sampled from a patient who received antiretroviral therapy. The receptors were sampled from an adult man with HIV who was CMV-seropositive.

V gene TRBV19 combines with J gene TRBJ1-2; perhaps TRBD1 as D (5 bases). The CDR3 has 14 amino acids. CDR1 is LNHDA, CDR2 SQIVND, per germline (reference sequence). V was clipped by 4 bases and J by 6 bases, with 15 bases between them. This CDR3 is CASSTSRGFDGYTF. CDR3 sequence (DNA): TGTGCCAGTAGTACTAGTAGGGGATTCGATGGCTACACCTTC.

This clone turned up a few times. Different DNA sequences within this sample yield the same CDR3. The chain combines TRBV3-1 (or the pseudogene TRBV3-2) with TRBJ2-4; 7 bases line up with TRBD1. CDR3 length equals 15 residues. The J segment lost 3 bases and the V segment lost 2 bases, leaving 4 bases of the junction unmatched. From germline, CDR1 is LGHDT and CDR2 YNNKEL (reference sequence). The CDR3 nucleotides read TGTGCCAGCAGCCAAACACAGGGGTTCAAAAACATTCAGTACTTC. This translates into CASSQTQGFKNIQYF.

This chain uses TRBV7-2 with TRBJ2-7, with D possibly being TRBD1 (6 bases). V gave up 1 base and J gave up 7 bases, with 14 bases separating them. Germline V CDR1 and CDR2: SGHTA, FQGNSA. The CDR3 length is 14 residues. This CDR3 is CASSLDRVSGEQYF. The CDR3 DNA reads TGTGCCAGCAGCTTAGACAGGGTGAGTGGAGAGCAGTACTTC.

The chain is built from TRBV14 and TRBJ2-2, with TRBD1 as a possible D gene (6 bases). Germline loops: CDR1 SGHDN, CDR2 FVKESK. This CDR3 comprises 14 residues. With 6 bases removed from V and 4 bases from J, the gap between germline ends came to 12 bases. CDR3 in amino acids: CASRPQGSTGELFF. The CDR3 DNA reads TGTGCCAGCAGACCTCAGGGGTCCACCGGGGAGCTGTTTTTT.

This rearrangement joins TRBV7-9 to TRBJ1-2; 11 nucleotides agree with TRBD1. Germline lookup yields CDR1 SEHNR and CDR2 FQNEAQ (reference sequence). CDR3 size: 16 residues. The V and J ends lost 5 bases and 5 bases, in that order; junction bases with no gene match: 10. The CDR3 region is CASSLRDRGIGYGYTF. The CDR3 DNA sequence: TGTGCCAGCAGCCTCCGGGACAGGGGGATAGGGTATGGCTACACCTTC. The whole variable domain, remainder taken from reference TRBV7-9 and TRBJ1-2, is DTGVSQNPRHKITKRGQNVTFRCDPISEHNRLYWYRQTLGQGPEFLTYFQNEAQLEKSRLLSDRFSAERPKGSFSTLEIQRTEQGDSAMYLCASSLRDRGIGYGYTFGSGTRLTVV.

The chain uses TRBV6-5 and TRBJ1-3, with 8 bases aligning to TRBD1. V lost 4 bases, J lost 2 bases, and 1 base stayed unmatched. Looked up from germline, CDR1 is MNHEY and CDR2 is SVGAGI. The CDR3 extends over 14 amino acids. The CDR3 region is CASSSTGAGNTIYF. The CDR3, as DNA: TGTGCCAGCAGTTCGACAGGGGCTGGAAACACCATATATTTT.

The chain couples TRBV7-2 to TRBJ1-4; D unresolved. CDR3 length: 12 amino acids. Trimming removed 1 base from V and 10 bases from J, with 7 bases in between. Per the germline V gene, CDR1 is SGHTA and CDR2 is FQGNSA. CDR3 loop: CASSLDSSKLFF. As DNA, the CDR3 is TGTGCCAGCAGCTTAGACAGCTCAAAACTGTTTTTT. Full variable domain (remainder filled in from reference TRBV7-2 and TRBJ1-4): GAGVSQSPSNKVTEKGKDVELRCDPISGHTALYWYRQSLGQGLEFLIYFQGNSAPDKSGLPSDRFSAERTGGSVSTLTIQRTQQEDSAVYLCASSLDSSKLFFGSGTQLSVL.

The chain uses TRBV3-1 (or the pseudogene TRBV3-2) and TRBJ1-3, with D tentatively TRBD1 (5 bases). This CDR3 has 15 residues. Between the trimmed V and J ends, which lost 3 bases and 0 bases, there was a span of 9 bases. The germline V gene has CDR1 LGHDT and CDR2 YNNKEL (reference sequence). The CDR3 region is CASSQAGPSGNTIYF. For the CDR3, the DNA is TGTGCCAGCAGCCAGGCGGGGCCCTCTGGAAACACCATATATTTT.

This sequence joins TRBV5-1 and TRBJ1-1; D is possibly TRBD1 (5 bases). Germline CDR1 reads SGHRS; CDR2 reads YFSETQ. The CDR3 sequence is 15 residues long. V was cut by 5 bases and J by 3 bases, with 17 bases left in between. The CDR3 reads CASSRDGLRDTEAFF. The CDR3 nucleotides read TGCGCCAGCAGTAGGGACGGCCTGAGGGACACTGAAGCTTTCTTT. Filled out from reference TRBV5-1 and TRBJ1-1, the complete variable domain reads KAGVTQTPRYLIKTRGQQVTLSCSPISGHRSVSWYQQTPGQGLQFLFEYFSETQRNKGNFPGRFSGRQFSNSRSEMNVSTLELGDSALYLCASSRDGLRDTEAFFGQGTRLTVV.

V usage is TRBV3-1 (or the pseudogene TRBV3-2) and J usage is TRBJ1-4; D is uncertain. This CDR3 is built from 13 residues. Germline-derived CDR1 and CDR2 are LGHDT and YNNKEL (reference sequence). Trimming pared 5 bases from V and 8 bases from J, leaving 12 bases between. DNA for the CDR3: TGTGCCAGCAGCGCCCTCCTGGGGGAAAAACTGTTTTTT. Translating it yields CASSALLGEKLFF.

For the CDR3, the DNA is TGCAGCGTTGAGCGCAGCACAGATACGCAGTATTTT. The encoded protein is CSVERSTDTQYF. V and J are TRBV29-1 and TRBJ2-3; D gene unclear. V was clipped by 3 bases and J by 0 bases, with 4 bases between them. The germline CDR1 and CDR2 sequences are SQVTM and ANQGSEA. The CDR3 runs 12 residues.

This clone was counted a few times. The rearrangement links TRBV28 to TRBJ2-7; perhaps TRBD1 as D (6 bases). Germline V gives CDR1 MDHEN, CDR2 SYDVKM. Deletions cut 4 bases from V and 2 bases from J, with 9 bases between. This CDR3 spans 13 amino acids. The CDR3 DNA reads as TGTGCCAGCAGTTACCAGGGGCCCTACGAGCAGTACTTC. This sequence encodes CASSYQGPYEQYF.

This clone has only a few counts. CDR3 DNA sequence: TGTGCCAGCAGTTACTCACCCGCAGGGCGGGATAATTCACCCCTCCACTTT. This sequence encodes CASSYSPAGRDNSPLHF. This rearrangement joins TRBV6-2 or TRBV6-3 to TRBJ1-6; weak D call: TRBD1 (5 bases). The CDR3 runs 17 residues. The germline V gene has CDR1 MNHEY and CDR2 SVGEGT. V was trimmed by 0 bases and J by 5 bases, leaving 14 bases between them.